This T cell receptor (beta chain) was documented in a study of cytomegalovirus exposure and HLA in healthy donors. Looking at the study overall: The same platform was used for the 110 or so validation repertoires as for the 600 to 700 first-cohort repertoires, as reported in a later analysis.

The protocol was immunoSEQ multiplex PCR, while the TCRdb copy is restricted to in-frame clones and leaves out a portion. In the table there are approximately 200,000 clones, 80% to 95% of which are singletons. As regards this clone: Antigen specificity is unknown.

Study-level points and caveats: Most TCR sequences showed up rarely, but some public TCRs showed up in many donors.

The specimen sequenced was PBMCs. The receptor was isolated from a woman between 18 and 29 years old in good health and CMV-seronegative.

CDR3 sequence reads: CASSPLRQGAGENTEAFF. The CDR3 bases are TGTGCCAGCTCACCACTAAGACAGGGGGCTGGAGAAAACACTGAAGCTTTCTTT. The chain recombines TRBV18 with TRBJ1-1; 10 bases align to TRBD1. This CDR3 has 18 residues. With 1 base clipped from V and 2 bases from J, the junction kept 10 bases outside the gene matches. CDR1 is KGHSH and CDR2 is LQKENI in the germline V gene.